The rows below give T cell receptor beta chains drawn from one sample of a study of early T cells in non-severe SARS-CoV-2 infection. One entry per CDR3 protein results from TCRdb running MiXCR on the 5' RACE reads. The profile shows tens of thousands of distinct CDR3 sequences, approximately 5% of them singletons. The sample consisted of whole blood. The receptors were gathered from an adult who was a healthcare worker with PCR-confirmed SARS-CoV-2 infection or an uninfected control (not recorded which). Both conserved end residues are trimmed from each CDR3. Clone size appears in some rows only: once, few, many, or a class for an expanded clone.

14,TRBJ2-3,few,TRBV24-1,ATSDYETSGTDTQY
11,TRBJ2-5,many,TRBV7-2,ASSPGVKETQY
15,TRBJ2-5,many,TRBV20-1,SARDYRRQGDEETQY
7,TRBJ2-5,few,TRBV29-1,SPRGTQY
14,TRBJ2-1,many,TRBV7-6,ASSLAGQSSYNEQF
11,TRBJ2-5,many,TRBV20-1,SAEDRYQETQY
11,TRBJ2-5,many,TRBV19,ASSPHPGETQY
11,TRBJ2-3,many,TRBV9,ASSEGSTDTQY
13,TRBJ2-7,-,TRBV10-2,ASSDPAEPSHEQY
17,TRBJ2-4,many,TRBV28,ASRSRTSGGAGAKNIQY
14,TRBJ1-2,many,TRBV7-2,ASSLAATNPAYGYT
11,TRBJ2-4,few,TRBV19,ASSIGLPSIQY
13,TRBJ2-3,many,TRBV28,ASRPDTSSTDTQY
12,TRBJ2-7,many,TRBV4-3,ASSPRGSSYEQY
11,TRBJ2-3,many,TRBV28,ASSLSSTDTQY
13,TRBJ1-5,many,TRBV12-3/TRBV12-4,ASSFRGVGNQPQH
16,TRBJ2-6,many,TRBV7-8,ASSLDDRSVGGANVLT
11,TRBJ1-6,many,TRBV27,ASTGQGGSPLH
14,TRBJ1-2,many,TRBV6-5,ASSYRGTGLNYGYT
15,TRBJ2-3,many,TRBV12-3/TRBV12-4,ASSRDGGGLLTDTQY
14,TRBJ2-2,many,TRBV7-7,ASSPDFKADTGELF
10,TRBJ2-4,many,TRBV28,ASSPTRNIQY
14,TRBJ2-1,many,TRBV9,ASSVDGGTSYNEQF
11,TRBJ1-2,medium-sized,TRBV12-3/TRBV12-4,ASSPSSADGYT
12,TRBJ1-2,few,TRBV7-9,ASSVTGGVNGYT
13,TRBJ2-7,-,TRBV28,ASSLSAGIGYEQY
12,TRBJ2-7,many,TRBV2,ASSRTEISYEQY
12,TRBJ2-5,many,TRBV3-1,ASSRLDRGQTQY
14,TRBJ2-3,many,TRBV6-5,ASSYSWRVSTDTQY
13,TRBJ2-1,few,TRBV20-1,SATSARAYDNEQF
10,TRBJ2-3,many,TRBV20-1,SARVSTDTQY
14,TRBJ2-2,many,TRBV5-6,ASSRGTSYYTGELF
13,TRBJ1-6,many,TRBV7-6,ASSLEGGYNSPLH
12,TRBJ2-3,many,TRBV18,ASSPPSVRDTQY
14,TRBJ2-7,many,TRBV6-5,ASSLSPGQGRYEQY
12,TRBJ2-3,many,TRBV29-1,SAGAGKGGDTQY
12,TRBJ2-5,many,TRBV5-1,ASSSAAGRETQY
14,TRBJ1-6,many,TRBV14,ASSPIQGALNSPLH
11,TRBJ1-3,many,TRBV12-3/TRBV12-4,ARQGYSGNTIY
10,TRBJ2-1,many,TRBV11-3,ASSFSDNEQF
12,TRBJ2-5,many,TRBV2,ASSGDLVQETQY
14,TRBJ1-5,many,TRBV27,ASSSRRTGPNQPQH
13,TRBJ2-7,many,TRBV7-8,ASSLVSGTSYEQY
12,TRBJ2-1,many,TRBV20-1,STEEGLGDNEQF
13,TRBJ1-1,many,TRBV13,ASSPKDAAGTEAF
12,TRBJ2-1,many,TRBV7-3,ASSTTTLFNEQF